This T cell receptor beta chain emerged from a study of beta chain features in type 1 diabetes. Notes on the study in general: There was a moderate but significant shortening of TCRB CDR3s in all four CD4+ subsets of Type 1 diabetes patients. More deletions and fewer insertions at VDJ junctions were found in patients with type 1 diabetes.

This clone was found once. No antigen is known for it. Germline CDR1 SGHNT, CDR2 YYREEE (reference sequence). Trimming cost V 4 bases and J 4 bases; bases outside gene matches: 9. The CDR3 has 15 residues. cDNA synthesis used the whole RNA isolate, giving expressed TCRB sequences. Profiled with immunoSEQ multiplex PCR; TCRdb holds only in-frame clones, not every one. Of around 360,000 clones listed, over 10% are singletons. This receptor was identified in a woman aged 18-30 years with type 1 diabetes. The rearrangement uses TRBV5-4 and TRBJ2-7, with 9 bases that match TRBD1. What was sequenced was naive CD4+ T cells from blood. In DNA form, the CDR3 reads TGTGCCAGCAGCCCAGGACAGGGGATGGGGTACGAGCAGTACTTC. Amino acid sequence: CASSPGQGMGYEQYF. The variable domain in full, completed from reference TRBV5-4 and TRBJ2-7, reads ETGVTQSPTHLIKTRGQQVTLRCSSQSGHNTVSWYQQALGQGPQFIFQYYREEENGRGNFPPRFSGLQFPNYSSELNVNALELDDSALYLCASSPGQGMGYEQYFGPGTRLTVT.